This T cell receptor (beta chain) was identified in a study of preoperative IRX-2 immunotherapy in early breast cancer. Measured with immunoSEQ multiplex PCR; TCRdb has only the in-frame clones, and not every one. The data show 25,000 to 35,000 clones, about four fifths seen once. V gave up 5 bases and J gave up 0 bases, with 17 bases separating them. CDR3 length: 17 amino acids. Per germline, CDR1 SGHRS and CDR2 YFSETQ. Specified treatment: preoperative locoregional IRX-2 cytokine immunotherapy. This phase Ib study tested locoregional IRX-2 cytokine immunotherapy given before surgery. The chain recombines TRBV5-1 with TRBJ2-2; D is undetermined. The specimen was taken from a patient treated with IRX-2 immunotherapy. The receptor was isolated from a human donor with breast cancer. CDR3: CASSLQPLGPNTGELFF. The DNA of the CDR3 is TGCGCCAGCAGTCTACAGCCGTTGGGCCCGAACACCGGGGAGCTGTTTTTT. The whole variable domain, filled in from reference TRBV5-1 and TRBJ2-2, reads KAGVTQTPRYLIKTRGQQVTLSCSPISGHRSVSWYQQTPGQGLQFLFEYFSETQRNKGNFPGRFSGRQFSNSRSEMNVSTLELGDSALYLCASSLQPLGPNTGELFFGEGSRLTVL.